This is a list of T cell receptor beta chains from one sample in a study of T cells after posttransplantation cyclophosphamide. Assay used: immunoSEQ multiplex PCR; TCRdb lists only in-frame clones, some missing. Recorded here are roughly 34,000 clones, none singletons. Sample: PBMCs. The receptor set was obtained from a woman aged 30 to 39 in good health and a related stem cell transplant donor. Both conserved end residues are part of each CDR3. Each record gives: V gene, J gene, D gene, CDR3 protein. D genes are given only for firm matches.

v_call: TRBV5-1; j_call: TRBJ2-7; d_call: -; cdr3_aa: CASSWRGTREQYF
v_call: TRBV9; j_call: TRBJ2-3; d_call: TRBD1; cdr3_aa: CASSVGGGGTGSPDTQYF
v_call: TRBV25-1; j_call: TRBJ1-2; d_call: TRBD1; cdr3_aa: CASSDQGRGDYGYTF
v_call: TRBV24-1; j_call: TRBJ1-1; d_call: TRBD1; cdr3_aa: CATEPGRGLMDTEAFF
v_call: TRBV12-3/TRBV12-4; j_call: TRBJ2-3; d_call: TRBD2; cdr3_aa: CASSSRGGKPADTQYF
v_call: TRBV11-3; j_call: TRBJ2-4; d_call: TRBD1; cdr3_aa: CASSSTGGDAKNIQYF
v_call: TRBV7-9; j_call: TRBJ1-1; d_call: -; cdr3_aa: CASSQLLEAFF
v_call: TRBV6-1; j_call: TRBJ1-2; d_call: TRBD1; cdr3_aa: CASSETTGGNDGYTF
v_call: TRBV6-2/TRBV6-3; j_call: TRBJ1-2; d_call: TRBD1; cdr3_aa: CASRSSGGTNYGYTF
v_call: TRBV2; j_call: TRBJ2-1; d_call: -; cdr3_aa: CASSEWQEQFF
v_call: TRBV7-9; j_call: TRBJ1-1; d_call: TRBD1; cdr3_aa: CASSFGTGGTEAFF